This is a list of T cell receptor beta chains from one sample in a study of T cells in Graves' hyperthyroidism and ophthalmopathy. In TCRdb, the multiplex PCR reads were re-called with MiXCR into one record per CDR3 protein. The repertoire holds about 420,000 distinct CDR3 sequences, with around 16% as singletons. Sequenced material: blood. These TCRs come from a woman aged 18-29 years with Graves' hyperthyroidism. The CDR3 runs from the conserved cysteine through the conserved F or W. A D gene is named only where the DNA matches it firmly. Some rows have no size entry. The others give once, few or many, or a class for an expanded clone.

clone size | D gene | J gene | V gene | CDR3 protein | CDR3 DNA
- | - | TRBJ2-2 | TRBV18 | CASSDQDTGELFF | TGTGCCAGCTCCGATCAGGATACCGGGGAGCTGTTTTTT
many | - | TRBJ1-2 | TRBV12-3/TRBV12-4 | CASSFRGVLGGYTF | TGTGCCAGCAGTTTCCGGGGGGTCCTAGGGGGCTACACCTTC
many | - | TRBJ1-6 | TRBV12-3/TRBV12-4 | CASSFGREGSPLHF | TGTGCCAGCAGTTTTGGCAGGGAGGGTTCACCCCTCCACTTT
many | TRBD2 | TRBJ2-1 | TRBV5-5 | CASSLATGGPEQFF | TGTGCCAGCAGCTTGGCCACGGGAGGGCCTGAGCAGTTCTTC
- | TRBD2 | TRBJ2-5 | TRBV5-1 | CASSPPGTSGITQYF | TGCGCCAGCAGCCCACCCGGGACTAGCGGGATCACCCAGTACTTC
few | TRBD1 | TRBJ2-2 | TRBV6-1 | CASSSTGGRGGELFF | TGTGCCAGCAGTTCAACAGGGGGCAGGGGCGGGGAGCTGTTTTTT
many | TRBD2 | TRBJ2-1 | TRBV15 | CATSSRTSLYNEQFF | TGTGCCACCAGCAGTCGGACTAGCCTATACAATGAGCAGTTCTTC
many | TRBD2 | TRBJ2-3 | TRBV14 | CASSTTSGVDTQYF | TGTGCCAGCAGTACGACTAGCGGAGTAGATACGCAGTATTTT
many | - | TRBJ1-4 | TRBV6-2/TRBV6-3 | CASSYSTSSATGEKLFF | TGTGCCAGCAGTTACTCGACAAGTTCAGCAACTGGGGAAAAACTGTTTTTT
- | - | TRBJ1-2 | TRBV12-5 | CASGPQQVPNYGYTF | TGTGCTAGTGGCCCGCAACAGGTTCCAAACTATGGCTACACCTTC
- | - | TRBJ2-7 | TRBV5-1 | CASRHLTPRDEQYF | TGCGCCAGCAGACATTTGACTCCCAGGGACGAGCAGTACTTC
many | - | TRBJ2-2 | TRBV30 | CARRNTGELFF | TGTGCCCGAAGAAACACCGGGGAGCTGTTTTTT
many | TRBD1 | TRBJ1-2 | TRBV30 | CAWSVRYRGIHGYTF | TGTGCCTGGAGTGTAAGGTACAGGGGTATCCATGGCTACACCTTC
many | - | TRBJ2-7 | TRBV12-3/TRBV12-4 | CASSRDGRFRVEQYF | TGTGCCAGCAGCCGAGATGGCAGGTTCAGGGTCGAGCAGTACTTC
many | - | TRBJ2-5 | TRBV24-1 | CATSSTASGRRETQYF | TGTGCCACCAGCAGTACGGCCAGCGGCCGAAGAGAGACCCAGTACTTC
many | - | TRBJ2-1 | TRBV2 | CASSDWKNNEQFF | TGTGCCAGCAGTGACTGGAAAAACAATGAGCAGTTCTTC